Listed here are 18 T cell receptor beta chains from one sample, sequenced in a study of CD8 T cells in Susac syndrome. The RNA input was 0.5 to 1 ug, and it was reverse transcribed with random hexamers. TCRdb passed the immunoSEQ multiplex PCR reads through MiXCR, listing each CDR3 protein once. The table shows 150,000 to 200,000 distinct CDR3 sequences, with around 96% occurring only once. The sequencing input was CD4+ T cells from PBMCs. These receptors all stem from a human donor in good health.

The chain is built from TRBV15 and TRBJ2-7, with 9 bases identical to TRBD1. The V gene's germline CDR1 is LNHNV and CDR2 YYDKDF (reference sequence). The V segment lost 11 bases and the J segment 3 bases; nucleotides outside the gene matches: 11. The CDR3 has 14 amino acids. The CDR3 here is CASKWGTGIYEQYF. CDR3 in DNA: TGTGCCTCAAAATGGGGGACAGGGATCTACGAGCAGTACTTC.

This clonotype was picked up one time. CDR3 region: CSVRVGTGAYGYTF. Here the CDR3 DNA reads TGCAGCGTTCGGGTTGGGACGGGGGCCTATGGCTACACCTTC. The chain carries TRBV29-1 and TRBJ1-2; perhaps TRBD1 as D (6 bases). The germline V gene encodes CDR1 SQVTM and CDR2 ANQGSEA. The CDR3 loop spans 14 amino acids. Trimming left V 5 bases short and J 4 bases short, with 17 bases between.

The CDR3 DNA is TGTGCCAGCAGCGGGGAGACGGCTGAAGCTTTCTTT. Translating it yields CASSGETAEAFF. The J gene is TRBJ1-1, the V gene TRBV3-1, with D unclear. Per the germline V gene, CDR1 is LGHDT and CDR2 is YNNKEL (reference sequence). The CDR3 is 12 amino acids. Trimming took off 5 bases at V and 6 bases at J, with 10 bases between the two ends.

The chain is built from TRBV28 and TRBJ1-2, with a weak D call TRBD1 (6 bases). CDR1 is MDHEN and CDR2 is SYDVKM in the germline V gene. Trimming shortened V by 5 bases and J by 1 base, and 14 bases separated the two germline ends. The CDR3 extends over 15 amino acids. The CDR3 is CASSPTDRSNYGYTF. The CDR3 DNA is TGTGCCAGCAGTCCAACCGACAGGAGTAACTATGGCTACACCTTC.

The chain joins TRBV9 to TRBJ1-6, with D unresolved. Germline CDR1 SGDLS, CDR2 YYNGEE. The CDR3 runs 13 residues. Trimming took 7 bases from V and 7 from J, leaving 12 bases between them. For the CDR3, the DNA is TGTGCCAGCGCGAAACGGGGAAATTCACCCCTCCACTTT. It encodes CASAKRGNSPLHF. The full variable domain, in which reference TRBV9 and TRBJ1-6 provide the parts outside the CDR3, is DSGVTQTPKHLITATGQRVTLRCSPRSGDLSVYWYQQSLDQGLQFLIQYYNGEERAKGNILERFSAQQFPDLHSELNLSSLELGDSALYFCASAKRGNSPLHFGNGTRLTVT.

The chain employs TRBV7-9 and TRBJ2-1; no clear D gene. CDR3 length: 8 residues. The ends were cut back, 6 bases at V and 12 bases at J, with 3 bases in the middle. Germline-derived CDR1 and CDR2 are SEHNR and FQNEAQ (reference sequence). The CDR3 DNA is TGTGCCAGCAGGGGGCAGTTCTTC. As protein: CASRGQFF.

V usage is TRBV6-6 and J usage is TRBJ2-7, with 11 positions matching TRBD1. This CDR3 has 15 amino acids. The trim removed 5 bases at V and 6 bases at J, leaving 9 bases unmatched. Looked up from germline, CDR1 is MNHNY and CDR2 is SVGAGI (reference sequence). The chain's CDR3 is CASSLGQGAPSEQYF. The CDR3 DNA is TGTGCCAGCAGTCTAGGACAGGGGGCGCCGAGCGAGCAGTACTTC.

The CDR3: CASSDSGGEQFF. In nucleotides, the CDR3 is TGTGCCAGCAGTGATAGCGGGGGTGAGCAGTTCTTC. This chain joins TRBV7-2 and TRBJ2-1; 9 bases agree with TRBD2. This CDR3 comprises 12 residues. Germline values: CDR1 SGHTA, CDR2 FQGNSA. Trimming cost V 6 bases and J 9 bases; bases outside gene matches: 3.

The chain carries TRBV7-9 and TRBJ2-3; D remains ambiguous. Deletions cut 1 base from V and 0 bases from J, with 8 bases between. Germline CDR1 and CDR2: SEHNR and FQNEAQ (reference sequence). The CDR3 consists of 15 residues. The CDR3 is CASSLVGSSTDTQYF. In DNA, the CDR3 is TGTGCCAGCAGCTTAGTCGGCAGTAGCACAGATACGCAGTATTTT.

This rearrangement joins TRBV24-1 to TRBJ2-7, with D possibly TRBD1 on 5 matching bases. The V end lost 4 bases, the J end lost 4 bases, and 19 bases lay between the germline ends. This CDR3 has 16 residues. The germline CDR1 and CDR2 sequences are KGHDR and SFDVKD. The CDR3 reads CATSDSTSGNRYEQYF. In DNA, the CDR3 is TGTGCCACCAGTGACTCGACATCAGGGAATAGGTACGAGCAGTACTTC.

The chain combines TRBV5-4 with TRBJ2-3, with 9 bases lining up with TRBD1. Trimming cost V 4 bases and J 3 bases; bases outside gene matches: 3. The CDR3 is made up of 14 amino acids. Germline V gene lookup returns CDR1 SGHNT and CDR2 YYREEE (reference sequence). Here the CDR3 DNA reads TGTGCCAGCAGCGGGACAGGGAGGACAGATACGCAGTATTTT. This codes for CASSGTGRTDTQYF.

The table lists this clonotype with a count of one. The chain employs TRBV3-1 and TRBJ2-4, with D tentatively TRBD1 or TRBD2 (5 bases each). Germline-derived CDR1 and CDR2 are LGHDT and YNNKEL (reference sequence). The CDR3 runs 16 residues. The V end lost 1 base, the J end lost 1 base, and 11 bases lay between the germline ends. The CDR3 DNA sequence: TGTGCCAGCAGCCAAGGAGAATGGGGGGCCAAAAACATTCAGTACTTC. This encodes CASSQGEWGAKNIQYF.

The V gene is TRBV3-1, the J gene TRBJ2-1; TRBD2 is a possible D gene (6 bases). Germline V gene data show CDR1 as LGHDT and CDR2 as YNNKEL (reference sequence). This CDR3 comprises 15 residues. V dropped 1 base and J dropped 8 bases, with 15 bases sitting between them. This CDR3 is CASSQVRDFGHEQFF. The DNA for the CDR3 is TGTGCCAGCAGCCAAGTCCGGGACTTCGGCCATGAGCAGTTCTTC.

This chain joins TRBV3-1 and TRBJ1-2, with 8 bases lining up with TRBD1. Germline-derived CDR1 and CDR2 are LGHDT and YNNKEL (reference sequence). The CDR3 runs 14 residues. Trimming cost V 2 bases and J 6 bases; bases outside gene matches: 5. The CDR3 DNA sequence: TGTGCCAGCAGCCAAACCGGGACAGGCCATGGCTACACCTTC. Translation: CASSQTGTGHGYTF.

CDR3 loop: CASSEVADTQYF. In DNA form, the CDR3 reads TGTGCCAGCAGTGAAGTGGCGGATACGCAGTATTTT. The rearrangement links TRBV6-1 to TRBJ2-3; D not certain. The CDR3 loop spans 12 amino acids. Germline V gene data show CDR1 as MNHNS and CDR2 as SASEGT. V lost 1 base and J lost 6, with 5 bases in between.

The V and J genes are TRBV20-1 and TRBJ1-5; a weak D match, TRBD1 (5 bases). Germline V gene data show CDR1 as DFQATT and CDR2 as SNEGSKA (reference sequence). The V end lost 6 bases, the J end lost 4 bases, and 19 bases lay between the germline ends. CDR3 length equals 15 residues. CDR3 amino acids: CSAETPRGRNQPQHF. CDR3 sequence (DNA): TGCAGTGCGGAAACTCCGAGGGGTAGGAATCAGCCCCAGCATTTT.

The gene calls are TRBV4-3 and TRBJ1-2, with TRBD1 matching 8 bases. V shed 0 bases, J shed 4 bases, and the junction held 10 bases outside the gene matches. The CDR3 runs to 17 residues. The germline V gene encodes CDR1 LGHNA and CDR2 YSLEER. Here the CDR3 reads CASSQEEGQGAAYGYTF. For the CDR3, the DNA is TGCGCCAGCAGCCAAGAGGAAGGGCAGGGGGCAGCCTATGGCTACACCTTC.

The chain carries TRBV7-9 and TRBJ1-1; D unresolved. The CDR3 is 14 amino acids. Germline assignment: CDR1 SEHNR and CDR2 FQNEAQ (reference sequence). V lost 1 base to trimming and J lost 3 bases, with 9 bases between them. The CDR3, as DNA: TGTGCCAGCAGCTTAGGAAGGGATCACACTGAAGCTTTCTTT. This encodes CASSLGRDHTEAFF.